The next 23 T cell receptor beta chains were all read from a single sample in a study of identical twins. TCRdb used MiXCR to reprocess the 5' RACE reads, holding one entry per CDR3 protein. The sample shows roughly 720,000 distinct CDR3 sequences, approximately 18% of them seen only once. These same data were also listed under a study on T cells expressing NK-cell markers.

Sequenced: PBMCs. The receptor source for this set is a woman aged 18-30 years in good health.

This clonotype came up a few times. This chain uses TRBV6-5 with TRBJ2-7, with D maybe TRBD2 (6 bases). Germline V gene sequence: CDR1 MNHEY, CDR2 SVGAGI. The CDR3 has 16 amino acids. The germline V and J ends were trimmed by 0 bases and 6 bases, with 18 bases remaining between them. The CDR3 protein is CASSYSSSSALSEQYF. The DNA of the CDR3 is TGTGCCAGCAGTTACTCATCGTCTAGCGCCTTAAGCGAGCAGTACTTC.

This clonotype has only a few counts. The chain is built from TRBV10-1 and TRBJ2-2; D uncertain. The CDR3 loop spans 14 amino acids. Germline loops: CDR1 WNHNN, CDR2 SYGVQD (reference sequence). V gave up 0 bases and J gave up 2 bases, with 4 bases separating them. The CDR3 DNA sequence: TGCGCCAGCAGTGAGTCGGTTAACACCGGGGAGCTGTTTTTT. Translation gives CASSESVNTGELFF.

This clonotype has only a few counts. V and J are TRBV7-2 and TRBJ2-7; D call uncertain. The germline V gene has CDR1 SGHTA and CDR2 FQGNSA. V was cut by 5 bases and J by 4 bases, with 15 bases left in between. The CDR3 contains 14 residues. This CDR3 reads CASSLTSPIYEQYF. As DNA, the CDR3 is TGTGCCAGCAGCCTAACCTCTCCTATATACGAGCAGTACTTC.

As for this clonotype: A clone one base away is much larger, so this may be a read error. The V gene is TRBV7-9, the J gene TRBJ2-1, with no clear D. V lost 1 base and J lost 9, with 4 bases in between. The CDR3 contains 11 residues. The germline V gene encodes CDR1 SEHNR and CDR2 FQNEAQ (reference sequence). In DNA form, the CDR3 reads TGTGCCAGCAGCTTAGAGCGTGAGCAGTTCTTC. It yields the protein CASSLEREQFF.

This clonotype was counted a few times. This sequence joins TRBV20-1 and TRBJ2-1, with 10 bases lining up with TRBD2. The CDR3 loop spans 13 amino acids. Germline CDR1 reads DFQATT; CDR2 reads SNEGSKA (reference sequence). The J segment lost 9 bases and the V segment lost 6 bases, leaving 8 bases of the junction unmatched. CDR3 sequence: CSALAGALGEQFF. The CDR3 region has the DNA TGCAGTGCCCTAGCGGGGGCCCTGGGTGAGCAGTTCTTC.

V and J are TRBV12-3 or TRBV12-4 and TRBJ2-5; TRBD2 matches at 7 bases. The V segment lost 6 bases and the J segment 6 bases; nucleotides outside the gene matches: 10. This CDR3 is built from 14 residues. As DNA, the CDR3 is TGTGCCAGCAGCCTCGGGGAGGGCCGACAGACCCAGTACTTC. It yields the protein CASSLGEGRQTQYF.

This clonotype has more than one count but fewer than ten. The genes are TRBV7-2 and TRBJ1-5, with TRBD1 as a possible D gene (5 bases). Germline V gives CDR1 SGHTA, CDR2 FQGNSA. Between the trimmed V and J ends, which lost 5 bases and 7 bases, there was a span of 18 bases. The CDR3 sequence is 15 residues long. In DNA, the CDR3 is TGTGCCAGCAGCCCCTCCGGGACTATCATACAGCCCCAGCATTTT. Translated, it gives CASSPSGTIIQPQHF.

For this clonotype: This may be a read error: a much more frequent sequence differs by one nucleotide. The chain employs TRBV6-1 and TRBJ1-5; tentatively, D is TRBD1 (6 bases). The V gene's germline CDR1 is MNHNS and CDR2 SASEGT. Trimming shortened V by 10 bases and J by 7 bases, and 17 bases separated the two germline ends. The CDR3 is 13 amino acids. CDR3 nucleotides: TGTGCCACCTACCGGGTCAGGGGCCAGCCCCAGCATTTT. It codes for CATYRVRGQPQHF.

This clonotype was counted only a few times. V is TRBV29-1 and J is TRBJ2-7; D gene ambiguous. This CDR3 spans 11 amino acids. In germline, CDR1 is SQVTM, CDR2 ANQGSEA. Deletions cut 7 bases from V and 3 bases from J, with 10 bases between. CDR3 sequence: CSGGTLYEQYF. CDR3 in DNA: TGCAGCGGGGGAACGCTCTACGAGCAGTACTTC.

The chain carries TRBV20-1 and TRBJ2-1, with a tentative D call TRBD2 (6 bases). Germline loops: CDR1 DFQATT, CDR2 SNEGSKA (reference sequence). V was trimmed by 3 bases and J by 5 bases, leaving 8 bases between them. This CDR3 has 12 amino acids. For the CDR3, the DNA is TGCAGTGCTAGCAGACTAGACAATGAGCAGTTCTTC. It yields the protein CSASRLDNEQFF.

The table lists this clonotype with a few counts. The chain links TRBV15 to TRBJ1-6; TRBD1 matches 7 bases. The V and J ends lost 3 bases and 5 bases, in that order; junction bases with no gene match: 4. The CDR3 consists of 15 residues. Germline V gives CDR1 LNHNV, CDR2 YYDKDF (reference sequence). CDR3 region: CATSSTGVNNSPLHF. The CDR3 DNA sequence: TGTGCCACCAGCAGCACAGGGGTGAATAATTCACCCCTCCACTTT.

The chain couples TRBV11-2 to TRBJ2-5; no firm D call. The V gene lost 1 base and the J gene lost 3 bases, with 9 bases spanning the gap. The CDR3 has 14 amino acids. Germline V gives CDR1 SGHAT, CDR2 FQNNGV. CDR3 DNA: TGTGCCAGCAGCTTAGTTGGTTCGGAAGAGACCCAGTACTTC. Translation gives CASSLVGSEETQYF.

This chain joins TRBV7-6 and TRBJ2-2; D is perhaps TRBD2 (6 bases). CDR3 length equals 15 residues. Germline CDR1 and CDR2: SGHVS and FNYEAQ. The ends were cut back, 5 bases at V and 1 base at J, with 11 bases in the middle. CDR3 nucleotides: TGTGCCAGCAGCCAGTTAGCGGAGAACACCGGGGAGCTGTTTTTT. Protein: CASSQLAENTGELFF.

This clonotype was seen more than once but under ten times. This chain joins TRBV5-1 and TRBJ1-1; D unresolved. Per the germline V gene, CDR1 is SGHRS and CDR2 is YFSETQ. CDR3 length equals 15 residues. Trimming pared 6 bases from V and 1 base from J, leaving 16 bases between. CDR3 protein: CASKAVLTTNTEAFF. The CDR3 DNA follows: TGCGCCAGCAAGGCGGTGTTAACCACGAACACTGAAGCTTTCTTT.

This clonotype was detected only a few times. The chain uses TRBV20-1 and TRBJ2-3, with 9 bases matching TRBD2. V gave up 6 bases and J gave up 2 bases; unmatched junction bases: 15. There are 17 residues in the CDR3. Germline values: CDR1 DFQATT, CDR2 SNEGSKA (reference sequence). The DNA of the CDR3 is TGCAGTGCCCCGTCCCGGGCGGGGGGGGGTCCCACAGATACGCAGTATTTT. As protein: CSAPSRAGGGPTDTQYF.

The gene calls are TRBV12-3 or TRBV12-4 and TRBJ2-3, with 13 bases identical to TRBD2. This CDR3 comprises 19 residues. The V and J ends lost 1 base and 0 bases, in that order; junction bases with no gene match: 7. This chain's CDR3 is CASSLGLAGGRFSTDTQYF. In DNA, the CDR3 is TGTGCCAGCAGTTTAGGACTAGCGGGGGGCAGGTTTAGCACAGATACGCAGTATTTT.

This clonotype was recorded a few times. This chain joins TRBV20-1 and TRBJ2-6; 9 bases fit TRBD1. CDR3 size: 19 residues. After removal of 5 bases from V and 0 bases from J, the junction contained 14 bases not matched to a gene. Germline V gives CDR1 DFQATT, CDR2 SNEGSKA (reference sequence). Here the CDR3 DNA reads TGCAGTGCTCTGCATACACCGGGACAGGGTCGCTCTGGGGCCAACGTCCTGACTTTC. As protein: CSALHTPGQGRSGANVLTF.

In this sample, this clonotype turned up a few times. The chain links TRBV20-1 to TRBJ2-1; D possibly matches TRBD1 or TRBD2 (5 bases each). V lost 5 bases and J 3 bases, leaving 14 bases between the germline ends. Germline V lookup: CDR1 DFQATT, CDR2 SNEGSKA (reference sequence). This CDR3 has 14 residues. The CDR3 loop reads CSAPPRGYYNEQFF. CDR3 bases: TGCAGTGCTCCACCCCGGGGCTACTACAATGAGCAGTTCTTC.

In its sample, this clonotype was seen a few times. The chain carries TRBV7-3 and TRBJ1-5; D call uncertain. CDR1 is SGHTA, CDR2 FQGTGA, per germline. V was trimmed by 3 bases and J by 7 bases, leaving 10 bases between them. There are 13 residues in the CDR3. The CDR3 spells CASSFESGQPQHF. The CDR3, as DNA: TGTGCCAGCAGCTTCGAATCCGGGCAGCCCCAGCATTTT.

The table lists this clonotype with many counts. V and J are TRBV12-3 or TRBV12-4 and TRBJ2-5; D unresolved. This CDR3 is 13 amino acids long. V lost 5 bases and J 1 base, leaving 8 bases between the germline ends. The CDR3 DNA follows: TGTGCCAGCAGTGTGCCAGGCCAAGAGACCCAGTACTTC. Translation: CASSVPGQETQYF.

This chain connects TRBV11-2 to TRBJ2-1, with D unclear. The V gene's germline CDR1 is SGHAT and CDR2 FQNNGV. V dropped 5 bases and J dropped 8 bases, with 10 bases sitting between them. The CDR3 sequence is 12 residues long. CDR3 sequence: CASSTRKDEQFF. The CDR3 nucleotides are TGTGCCAGCAGCACTCGCAAGGATGAGCAGTTCTTC.

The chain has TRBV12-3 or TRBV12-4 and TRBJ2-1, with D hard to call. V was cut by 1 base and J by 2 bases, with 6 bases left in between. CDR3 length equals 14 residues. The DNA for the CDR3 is TGTGCCAGCAGTTTAGGGACCCCCTACAATGAGCAGTTCTTC. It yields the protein CASSLGTPYNEQFF.

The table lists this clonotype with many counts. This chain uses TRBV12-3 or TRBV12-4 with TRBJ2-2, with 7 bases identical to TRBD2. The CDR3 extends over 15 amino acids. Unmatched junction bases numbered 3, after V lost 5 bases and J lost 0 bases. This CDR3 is CASSGSGANTGELFF. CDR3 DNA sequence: TGTGCCAGCAGTGGAAGCGGGGCGAACACCGGGGAGCTGTTTTTT.